This TCR beta chain derives from a study of shared clonotypes between healthy human individuals. Each unsorted sample relied on 90 million or so PBMCs as its source of genomic DNA. Unsorted PBMCs provided DNA that was sequenced on ten immunoSEQ deep assay plates. Assay: immunoSEQ multiplex PCR; the TCRdb copy retains only in-frame clones and omits some. The sample lists some 500,000 clones, roughly 78% occurring once. In germline, CDR1 is MNHEY, CDR2 SMNVEV (reference sequence). CDR3 size: 15 residues. V trimming: 8 bases; J trimming: 5 bases; junction bases outside the gene matches: 13. Of note for this clone: The sample carries other DNA sequences with the same CDR3.

The chain carries TRBV27 and TRBJ2-5; 8 bases match TRBD1. The sequence came from a woman aged 40 to 50 in good health. Some clones in this sample may be carry-over from other donors' samples. The specimen was PBMCs. The CDR3 spells CASRPGTGGWETQYF. The CDR3 DNA reads as TGTGCCAGCCGTCCCGGGACAGGAGGCTGGGAGACCCAGTACTTC.